This T cell receptor (beta chain) was found in a study of T-cell memory formation after mild COVID-19 (dated by TCRdb to 2020 to 2022). Regarding the research as a whole: Most TCR sequence clusters were specific to one of the two donors. Longitudinal TCRalpha and TCRbeta repertoire sequencing tracked T-cell clones expanding and contracting after mild COVID-19 in two donors. Two young, previously healthy adult volunteers made up the cohort, one male and one female. The research as a whole found: SARS-CoV-2 specificity of the second-wave clones peaking on day 37 was not confirmed. Contracting CD4+ clones appeared mostly in the CM and EM memory subsets, whereas CD8+ clones were enriched in EMRA. Only two mild cases were covered by the study, and larger cohorts that include severe cases with pre-infection samples were considered necessary. From day 15 to 85, contracting clones showed balanced CD4/CD8 phenotypes, whereas a second wave of clones that expanded from day 15 to 37 leaned towards CD4+. Some responding clones were found in pre-infection memory, which suggests that pre-existing cross-reactive memory T cells took part in the SARS-CoV-2 response.

According to the germline V gene, CDR1 reads MDHEN and CDR2 reads SYDVKM. Trimming takes 5 bases from V and 12 bases from J, and the germline ends sit 20 bases apart. There are 13 amino acids in the CDR3, from cysteine to phenylalanine inclusive. Just CDR3 DNA is preserved here, 39 bases in frame from base 1. Ficoll-Paque density gradient centrifugation was used to isolate PBMCs. This clonotype was observed a few times. Its antigen target is currently unknown. Within one base of it there is no much larger clone, and no base qualities were kept. The run used an Illumina NovaSeq 6000. TCRalpha and TCRbeta cDNA libraries were built by 5'RACE with constant-segment primers, adding sample barcodes and unique molecular identifiers. RNA was extracted from every sample with Trizol reagent. Libraries were amplified in two PCR steps, with a second sample barcode and Illumina TruSeq adapters added in the second step. Sequencing of the libraries was done on an Illumina NovaSeq, producing 2 x 150 bp paired-end reads. The study's own analysis went as follows. Reads were demultiplexed and collapsed into UMI-guided consensus sequences with migec v1.2.7. Using mixcr v2.1.11, UMI consensuses were aligned to TRA and TRB V and J templates and then assembled into clonotypes. A clonotype was counted as expanded or contracted only when both edgeR and NoisET called the clonotype significant, with the noise models trained on biological replicates. For edgeR calls, a false discovery rate-adjusted p below 0.01 and a log2 fold-change threshold of 1 were applied. PCA with hierarchical clustering of max-normalized trajectories of the 1000 most abundant clonotypes was used as exploratory dynamics analysis. Separately sequenced CD4+ and CD8+ repertoires were used to assign the CD4 or CD8 phenotype of responding clones. TCRdb itself trimmed the public reads at Q25 with fastp, ran MiXCR and retained productive beta chains. Identical CDR3 protein sequences are pooled into one entry, listed with their most common genes and DNA. TCRdb's processing, not the authors' own work, is the source of the V and J calls. The sample records approximately 570,000 distinct CDR3 sequences, more than 15% of which are singletons. The ten largest make up 12% of the sample.

The sequence joins TRBV28 to TRBJ2-7, with the D gene not clear enough to name. The sample consisted of PBMCs or a T cell subset sorted from them (not recorded which). The sequence came from an adult woman who had mild COVID-19 (a few samples of this study predate the infection). The sample titles of this study are shuffled in the database, so cell type and time point are left out; the donor was told from shared clones. The CDR3 protein: CASSEQTTLDRYF. The DNA reads as follows: TGTGCCAGCAGTGAACAGACGACCCTAGATCGGTACTTC.